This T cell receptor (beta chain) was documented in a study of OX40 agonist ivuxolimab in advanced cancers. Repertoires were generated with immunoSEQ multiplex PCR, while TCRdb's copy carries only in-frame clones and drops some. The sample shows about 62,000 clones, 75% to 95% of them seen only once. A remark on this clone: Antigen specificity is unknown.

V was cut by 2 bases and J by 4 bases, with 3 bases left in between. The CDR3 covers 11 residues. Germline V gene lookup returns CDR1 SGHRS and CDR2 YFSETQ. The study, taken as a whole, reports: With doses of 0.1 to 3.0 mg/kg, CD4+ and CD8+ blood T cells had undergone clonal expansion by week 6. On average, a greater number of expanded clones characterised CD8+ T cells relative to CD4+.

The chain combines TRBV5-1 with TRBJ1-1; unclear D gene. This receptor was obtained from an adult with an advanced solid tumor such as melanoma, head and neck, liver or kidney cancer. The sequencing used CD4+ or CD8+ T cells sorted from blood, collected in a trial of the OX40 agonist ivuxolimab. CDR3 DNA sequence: TGCGCCAGCAGCTTAGGCACTGAAGCTTTCTTT. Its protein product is CASSLGTEAFF.